A single sample gave rise to the 18 T cell receptor beta chains below, sequenced in a study of cytomegalovirus exposure and HLA in healthy donors. Primers for the PCR totalled 60 Vbeta and 13 Jbeta. Profiled with immunoSEQ multiplex PCR; TCRdb holds only in-frame clones, not every one. The profile covers some 150,000 clones, with more than 75% appearing a single time and about 1% taken by the ten largest. The source material was PBMCs. The receptors originated from a male donor in good health and CMV-seronegative.

This clone was observed a single time. The genes are TRBV19 and TRBJ1-5; 7 bases align to TRBD1. The CDR3 length is 15 residues. Per germline, CDR1 LNHDA and CDR2 SQIVND (reference sequence). V was clipped by 1 base and J by 7 bases; unmatched bases: 7. CDR3 sequence: CASSIGRQGPQPQHF. The CDR3 DNA sequence: TGTGCCAGTAGTATAGGGCGACAGGGTCCCCAGCCCCAGCATTTT. The full variable domain, with the rest looked up from reference TRBV19 and TRBJ1-5, is DGGITQSPKYLFRKEGQNVTLSCEQNLNHDAMYWYRQDPGQGLRLIYYSQIVNDFQKGDIAEGYSVSREKKESFPLTVTSAQKNPTAFYLCASSIGRQGPQPQHFGDGTRLSIL.

This chain joins TRBV10-2 and TRBJ2-3; maybe TRBD2 (5 bases). CDR3 size: 15 residues. Germline values: CDR1 WSHSY, CDR2 SAAADI. Trimming removed 4 bases from V and 2 bases from J, with 13 bases in between. The CDR3 region has the DNA TGCGCCAGCAGTGGATCGGACTGGGCCACAGATACGCAGTATTTT. Amino acid sequence: CASSGSDWATDTQYF.

Worth noting for this clone: The junction and the germline gene differ at one end; a read error may be behind it. The V and J genes are TRBV19 and TRBJ1-6; weak D call: TRBD1 (6 bases). CDR1 is LNHDA and CDR2 is SQIVND in the germline V gene (reference sequence). There are 9 residues in the CDR3. The CDR3 loop is CASRETGNF. CDR3 coding DNA: TGTGCCAGTAGAGAGACAGGTAACTTT.

J is TRBJ1-2 and V is TRBV4-3; D might be TRBD1 (5 bases). Trimming stripped 3 bases from V and 4 bases from J, with 12 bases between. Germline V CDR1 and CDR2: LGHNA, YSLEER. This CDR3 comprises 14 residues. The CDR3 bases are TGCGCCAGCAGCCAGACAACAGGCGTCTATGGCTACACCTTC. This translates into CASSQTTGVYGYTF.

CDR3: CASSVALAGASGTDTQYF. The CDR3 nucleotides read TGTGCCAGCAGCGTAGCGCTAGCGGGGGCATCGGGCACAGATACGCAGTATTTT. The chain couples TRBV9 to TRBJ2-3, with 10 bases matching TRBD2. The J segment lost 1 base and the V segment lost 0 bases, leaving 8 bases of the junction unmatched. This CDR3 region has 18 residues. CDR1 is SGDLS and CDR2 is YYNGEE in the germline V gene.

The chain carries TRBV6-6 and TRBJ1-5; TRBD1 matches at 9 bases. Trimming at V came to 5 bases and at J to 16 bases, leaving 6 bases not matched to a gene. The CDR3 runs to 11 residues. Germline lookup yields CDR1 MNHNY and CDR2 SVGAGI (reference sequence). CDR3 sequence: CASSNPGQGHF. The CDR3 DNA is TGTGCCAGCAGTAATCCGGGACAGGGACATTTT.

The CDR3 sequence: CAWGLAGGTDTQYF. CDR3 nucleotide sequence: TGTGCCTGGGGACTAGCGGGCGGCACAGATACGCAGTATTTT. The gene calls are TRBV30 and TRBJ2-3; 11 bases line up with TRBD2. Trimming took 5 bases from V and 1 from J; bases not matched to a gene: 2. CDR1 is GTSNPN, CDR2 SVGIG, per germline (reference sequence). The CDR3 contains 14 residues.

This clone occurred once. This chain links TRBV6-1 with TRBJ2-1, with TRBD2 as a possible D gene (7 bases). V lost 10 bases, J lost 6 bases, and 22 bases lay in between. The CDR3 sequence is 15 residues long. In germline, CDR1 is MNHNS, CDR2 SASEGT. The chain's CDR3 is CAIGEGGATLNEQFF. The DNA for the CDR3 is TGTGCCATCGGGGAGGGGGGCGCCACACTCAATGAGCAGTTCTTC.

This rearrangement joins TRBV4-1 to TRBJ2-6; TRBD1 matches at 7 bases. Germline V gives CDR1 MGHRA, CDR2 YSYEKL. The CDR3 is made up of 15 amino acids. V lost 11 bases, J lost 12 bases, and 19 bases stayed unmatched. The CDR3 protein is CAAKSRDSRSGVLTF. CDR3 sequence (DNA): TGCGCCGCGAAGAGTAGGGACAGTCGCTCTGGCGTCCTGACTTTC.

The rearrangement joins TRBV11-1 to TRBJ2-1; D perhaps matches TRBD1 (6 bases). Germline CDR1 reads SGHAT; CDR2 reads FQDESV (reference sequence). Trimming removed 6 bases from V and 5 bases from J, with 8 bases in between. The CDR3 runs 12 residues. The CDR3 DNA is TGTGCCAGCAGGGACAGAGACAATGAGCAGTTCTTC. Residues: CASRDRDNEQFF.

This clone was observed once. This chain links TRBV2 with TRBJ1-1, with D unresolved. CDR3 length: 13 amino acids. The germline gives CDR1 SNHLY, CDR2 FYNNEI. The V end lost 6 bases, the J end lost 3 bases, and 11 bases lay between the germline ends. CDR3 DNA: TGTGCCAGCAGCACCCGGAGGGACACTGAAGCTTTCTTT. Protein: CASSTRRDTEAFF.

The CDR3 DNA reads as TGTGCCAGTAGTATAGGAAGGACTAGCGGTTACAATGAGCAGTTCTTC. Translating it yields CASSIGRTSGYNEQFF. The gene calls are TRBV19 and TRBJ2-1; 10 nucleotides agree with TRBD2. J lost 4 bases, V lost 1 base, and 4 bases had no gene match. CDR3 length: 16 amino acids. CDR1 and CDR2 from the germline V gene are LNHDA and SQIVND (reference sequence).

This chain connects TRBV10-3 to TRBJ2-3, with 8 bases identical to TRBD2. Unmatched junction bases numbered 10, after V lost 0 bases and J lost 5 bases. The CDR3 runs to 17 residues. The germline CDR1 and CDR2 sequences are ENHRY and SYGVKD. This chain's CDR3 is CAISESNSGGGIDTQYF. The CDR3 nucleotides are TGTGCCATCAGTGAGTCGAACAGCGGGGGCGGAATAGATACGCAGTATTTT.

The J gene is TRBJ2-1, the V gene TRBV27; TRBD2 aligns across 8 bases. The germline gives CDR1 MNHEY, CDR2 SMNVEV (reference sequence). The ends lost 3 bases at V and 8 bases at J; junction bases unmatched: 12. CDR3 length: 16 residues. DNA for the CDR3: TGTGCCAGCAGTTTCACCAGCGGGGGACCTGGGGATGAGCAGTTCTTC. Translation gives CASSFTSGGPGDEQFF.

The chain combines TRBV5-1 with TRBJ2-3; 9 bases agree with TRBD1. Germline V gene lookup returns CDR1 SGHRS and CDR2 YFSETQ. CDR3 length: 15 residues. Trimming at V came to 5 bases and at J to 4 bases, leaving 8 bases not matched to a gene. CDR3: CASRTQGAQADTQYF. The CDR3 DNA follows: TGCGCCAGCAGGACACAGGGGGCCCAAGCAGATACGCAGTATTTT.

The chain combines TRBV6-4 with TRBJ2-3; 9 positions match TRBD2. From germline, CDR1 is MRHNA and CDR2 SNTAGT. The V segment lost 0 bases and the J segment 4 bases; nucleotides outside the gene matches: 2. There are 15 residues in the CDR3. The CDR3 sequence: CASSDSRGGPDTQYF. DNA of the CDR3: TGTGCCAGCAGTGACTCGCGGGGGGGCCCAGATACGCAGTATTTT.

This clone was counted only a few times. CDR3: CASSMSLGQRNQPQHF. The DNA for the CDR3 is TGTGCCAGTAGTATGTCCCTCGGACAACGCAATCAGCCCCAGCATTTT. This rearrangement joins TRBV19 to TRBJ1-5; tentative D call: TRBD1 (5 bases). The CDR3 is made up of 16 amino acids. V dropped 3 bases and J dropped 2 bases, with 14 bases sitting between them. The germline gives CDR1 LNHDA, CDR2 SQIVND (reference sequence). Full variable domain (outside the CDR3, taken from reference TRBV19 and TRBJ1-5): DGGITQSPKYLFRKEGQNVTLSCEQNLNHDAMYWYRQDPGQGLRLIYYSQIVNDFQKGDIAEGYSVSREKKESFPLTVTSAQKNPTAFYLCASSMSLGQRNQPQHFGDGTRLSIL.

The gene calls are TRBV29-1 and TRBJ2-1; D might be TRBD2 (5 bases). CDR1 is SQVTM and CDR2 is ANQGSEA in the germline V gene. The CDR3 length is 15 residues. The V end was cut by 2 bases, the J end by 0 bases, with 11 bases between. CDR3 nucleotide sequence: TGCAGCGTTGAACGGAGGTCGGACTCCTACAATGAGCAGTTCTTC. It translates to CSVERRSDSYNEQFF.